The rows below give T cell receptor beta chains drawn from one sample of a study of blood T cell repertoires in COVID-19. Profiling relied on immunoSEQ multiplex PCR, and the TCRdb table lists in-frame clones only, not all of them. This repertoire shows 90,000 or so clones, 86% found once; its top ten account for approximately 1.2%. Material: peripheral blood. The receptors stem from an elderly man with active or convalescent COVID-19. Both conserved end residues are part of each CDR3. D genes are given only for firm matches. Where a row states a size, it is once, few, many or the class of an expanded clone; other rows omit it.

J gene: TRBJ1-1
clone size: .
V gene: TRBV5-1
D gene: TRBD1
CDR3 DNA: TGCGCCAGCAGCTTGGGACAGGGTTTGAACACTGAAGCTTTCTTT
CDR3 protein: CASSLGQGLNTEAFF

J gene: TRBJ2-7
clone size: .
V gene: TRBV4-2
D gene: TRBD1
CDR3 DNA: TGTGCCAGCAGCCCCGGACAGGGCGACTACGAGCAGTACTTC
CDR3 protein: CASSPGQGDYEQYF

J gene: TRBJ1-5
clone size: once
V gene: TRBV30
D gene: TRBD1
CDR3 DNA: TGTGCCTGGAGTACAGGGGATAGCAATCAGCCCCAGCATTTT
CDR3 protein: CAWSTGDSNQPQHF

J gene: TRBJ2-7
clone size: .
V gene: TRBV12-5
D gene: .
CDR3 DNA: TGTGCTAGTGGTTTCCTCCAGGACAGATACGAGCAGTACTTC
CDR3 protein: CASGFLQDRYEQYF

J gene: TRBJ2-5
clone size: .
V gene: TRBV12-5
D gene: TRBD2
CDR3 DNA: TGTGCTAGTGCCTCCCGGGGGGTTTCAGAGACCCAGTACTTC
CDR3 protein: CASASRGVSETQYF

J gene: TRBJ2-5
clone size: .
V gene: TRBV18
D gene: .
CDR3 DNA: TGTGCCAGCTCACCATCAGGGGAGGGGGAGACCCAGTACTTC
CDR3 protein: CASSPSGEGETQYF

J gene: TRBJ2-2
clone size: few
V gene: TRBV28
D gene: .
CDR3 DNA: TGTGCCAGCAGTTTAAGGTGGGGGAGGACCGGGGAGCTGTTTTTT
CDR3 protein: CASSLRWGRTGELFF

J gene: TRBJ2-1
clone size: .
V gene: TRBV9
D gene: .
CDR3 DNA: TGTGCCAGCAGCGTAGGGGGGCTTAACAATGAGCAGTTCTTC
CDR3 protein: CASSVGGLNNEQFF

J gene: TRBJ2-7
clone size: .
V gene: TRBV27
D gene: TRBD2
CDR3 DNA: TGTGCCAGCAGGGTCGAACCGGGACTAGCGACCGAGCAGTACTTC
CDR3 protein: CASRVEPGLATEQYF

J gene: TRBJ2-5
clone size: .
V gene: TRBV5-1
D gene: .
CDR3 DNA: TGCGCCAGCAGCTTGGGGGCAGGGGCGGAGACCCAGTACTTC
CDR3 protein: CASSLGAGAETQYF

J gene: TRBJ2-5
clone size: .
V gene: TRBV5-5
D gene: TRBD2
CDR3 DNA: TGTGCCAGCAGCTTGGAACTAGCGGGATCAGGGCCAGAGACCCAGTACTTC
CDR3 protein: CASSLELAGSGPETQYF

J gene: TRBJ2-3
clone size: .
V gene: TRBV18
D gene: .
CDR3 DNA: TGTGCCAGCTCACCACGATGGCAGGGTTGGGGCACAGATACGCAGTATTTT
CDR3 protein: CASSPRWQGWGTDTQYF

J gene: TRBJ2-7
clone size: .
V gene: TRBV30
D gene: .
CDR3 DNA: TGTGCCTGGGCCATAGCGGAAAACTCCTACGAGCAGTACTTC
CDR3 protein: CAWAIAENSYEQYF

J gene: TRBJ2-3
clone size: .
V gene: TRBV7-2
D gene: TRBD2
CDR3 DNA: TGTGCCAGCAGCAGACTAGCGGGGAGGGGAGATACGCAGTATTTT
CDR3 protein: CASSRLAGRGDTQYF

J gene: TRBJ2-7
clone size: .
V gene: TRBV19
D gene: TRBD2
CDR3 DNA: TGTGCCAGTAGTATCATACTAGCGGGGCCCTACGAGCAGTACTTC
CDR3 protein: CASSIILAGPYEQYF

J gene: TRBJ1-1
clone size: .
V gene: TRBV5-1
D gene: TRBD1
CDR3 DNA: TGCGCCAGCAGCTTGGGACAGGGGAGGACTGAAGCTTTCTTT
CDR3 protein: CASSLGQGRTEAFF

J gene: TRBJ2-1
clone size: .
V gene: TRBV29-1
D gene: .
CDR3 DNA: TGCAGCGTTGGTGGCAGGGGCTATGAGCAGTTCTTC
CDR3 protein: CSVGGRGYEQFF

J gene: TRBJ2-3
clone size: .
V gene: TRBV2
D gene: TRBD2
CDR3 DNA: TGTGCCAGCAGGGAGCGGGAGAGCACAGATACGCAGTATTTT
CDR3 protein: CASRERESTDTQYF

J gene: TRBJ1-1
clone size: .
V gene: TRBV4-2
D gene: .
CDR3 DNA: TGTGCCAGCAGCCAAGAACCCGGGTTGTACACTGAAGCTTTCTTT
CDR3 protein: CASSQEPGLYTEAFF

J gene: TRBJ1-6
clone size: .
V gene: TRBV25-1
D gene: .
CDR3 DNA: TGTGCCAGCAGAGATAGGGGTTCACCCCTCCACTTT
CDR3 protein: CASRDRGSPLHF

J gene: TRBJ2-7
clone size: .
V gene: TRBV5-1
D gene: TRBD1
CDR3 DNA: TGCGCCAGCAGCTTGGGGGGACAGGGAACCTACGAGCAGTACTTC
CDR3 protein: CASSLGGQGTYEQYF

J gene: TRBJ1-2
clone size: .
V gene: TRBV4-3
D gene: .
CDR3 DNA: TGCGCCAGCAGCCAGGATCGGGTCATTTATGGCTACACCTTC
CDR3 protein: CASSQDRVIYGYTF

J gene: TRBJ2-7
clone size: few
V gene: TRBV12-3/TRBV12-4
D gene: .
CDR3 DNA: TGTGCCAGCAGTTTCGGCGGAGGAGAGCAGTACTTC
CDR3 protein: CASSFGGGEQYF

J gene: TRBJ2-7
clone size: once
V gene: TRBV10-3
D gene: TRBD2
CDR3 DNA: TGTGCCATCAGCCGGACTAGTAAGACCTACGAGCAGTACTTC
CDR3 protein: CAISRTSKTYEQYF

J gene: TRBJ2-1
clone size: .
V gene: TRBV5-1
D gene: TRBD1
CDR3 DNA: TGCGCCAGCAGCTTGGTAACAACAGGGGTCAATGAGCAGTTCTTC
CDR3 protein: CASSLVTTGVNEQFF